This entry lists 14 T cell receptor beta chains sequenced from one sample in a study of blood T cell repertoires in COVID-19. Profiling relied on immunoSEQ multiplex PCR, and the TCRdb table lists in-frame clones only, not all of them. The table records 140,000 to 150,000 clones, roughly 80% of them present only once. The sequencing input was peripheral blood. Receptor source: a man between 70 and 80 years old who had recovered from COVID-19.

The chain uses TRBV6-1 and TRBJ1-4; possibly TRBD1 for D (6 bases). Deletions cut 0 bases from V and 0 bases from J, with 8 bases between. Germline V gives CDR1 MNHNS, CDR2 SASEGT. The CDR3 length is 16 residues. CDR3 coding DNA: TGTGCCAGCAGTGAAGCCCACAGGGCAACTAATGAAAAACTGTTTTTT. Residues: CASSEAHRATNEKLFF.

V and J are TRBV9 and TRBJ2-5, with a tentative D call TRBD2 (6 bases). The CDR3 runs 15 residues. V lost 4 bases to trimming and J lost 2 bases, with 15 bases between them. Per germline, CDR1 SGDLS and CDR2 YYNGEE. In DNA form, the CDR3 reads TGTGCCAGCAGCCTTAGCGGAGCGGAACAAGAGACCCAGTACTTC. Protein: CASSLSGAEQETQYF. The full variable domain, completed using reference TRBV9 and TRBJ2-5, is DSGVTQTPKHLITATGQRVTLRCSPRSGDLSVYWYQQSLDQGLQFLIQYYNGEERAKGNILERFSAQQFPDLHSELNLSSLELGDSALYFCASSLSGAEQETQYFGPGTRLLVL.

This clone occurred a few times. The chain couples TRBV6-6 to TRBJ1-6; 7 nucleotides match TRBD1. The CDR3 consists of 15 residues. Germline values: CDR1 MNHNY, CDR2 SVGAGI (reference sequence). V gave up 5 bases and J gave up 6 bases; unmatched junction bases: 7. CDR3 residues: CASSDPGTVNSPLHF. The DNA for the CDR3 is TGTGCCAGCAGTGACCCCGGGACAGTTAATTCACCCCTCCACTTT.

This rearrangement joins TRBV5-4 to TRBJ2-7; D unresolved. Germline values: CDR1 SGHNT, CDR2 YYREEE (reference sequence). Trimming cost V 3 bases and J 6 bases, with 13 bases left between them. The CDR3 totals 13 residues. The DNA for the CDR3 is TGTGCCAGCAGCTCTCCCGATCCAGGCGAGCAGTACTTC. Its translation: CASSSPDPGEQYF. The variable domain in full, with the rest retrieved from reference TRBV5-4 and TRBJ2-7, is ETGVTQSPTHLIKTRGQQVTLRCSSQSGHNTVSWYQQALGQGPQFIFQYYREEENGRGNFPPRFSGLQFPNYSSELNVNALELDDSALYLCASSSPDPGEQYFGPGTRLTVT.

This sequence joins TRBV19 and TRBJ2-7; no clear D. Germline-derived CDR1 and CDR2 are LNHDA and SQIVND (reference sequence). The CDR3 runs 14 residues. Trimming cost V 3 bases and J 0 bases, with 9 bases left between them. The CDR3 sequence is CASSIASVSYEQYF. The CDR3 DNA is TGTGCCAGTAGTATTGCCAGCGTCTCCTACGAGCAGTACTTC.

V and J are TRBV19 and TRBJ1-1; D is unresolved. There are 14 residues in the CDR3. Trimming shortened V by 5 bases and J by 1 base, and 11 bases separated the two germline ends. Germline CDR1 LNHDA, CDR2 SQIVND (reference sequence). The CDR3, as DNA: TGTGCCAGTAGTCCGGGAAGGGCGAACACTGAAGCTTTCTTT. Protein: CASSPGRANTEAFF. The full variable domain, its missing parts supplied by reference TRBV19 and TRBJ1-1, is DGGITQSPKYLFRKEGQNVTLSCEQNLNHDAMYWYRQDPGQGLRLIYYSQIVNDFQKGDIAEGYSVSREKKESFPLTVTSAQKNPTAFYLCASSPGRANTEAFFGQGTRLTVV.

This clone has just one count. The rearrangement links TRBV2 to TRBJ2-7, with TRBD1 matching 9 bases. V shed 5 bases, J shed 3 bases, and the junction held 8 bases outside the gene matches. The germline CDR1 and CDR2 sequences are SNHLY and FYNNEI. The CDR3 contains 15 residues. The CDR3 nucleotides are TGTGCCAGCAGTCGGACAGGGGCTTTAAGCTACGAGCAGTACTTC. Its translation: CASSRTGALSYEQYF.

V usage is TRBV20-1 and J usage is TRBJ2-7; possible D gene TRBD1, 5 bases. CDR3 length: 13 residues. V lost 3 bases, J lost 6 bases, and 15 bases lay in between. Germline V gene data show CDR1 as DFQATT and CDR2 as SNEGSKA (reference sequence). DNA of the CDR3: TGCAGTGCTAGTGGCAGGGAATGGTTCGAGCAGTACTTC. It translates to CSASGREWFEQYF.

This clone has a handful of counts. The chain joins TRBV3-1 (or the pseudogene TRBV3-2) to TRBJ2-7, with TRBD1 identical over 8 bases. Germline V lookup: CDR1 LGHDT, CDR2 YNNKEL (reference sequence). J lost 3 bases, V lost 2 bases, and 6 bases had no gene match. This CDR3 comprises 15 residues. This CDR3 reads CASSQRTGRIYEQYF. The CDR3 DNA reads TGTGCCAGCAGCCAAAGGACAGGGAGAATCTACGAGCAGTACTTC.

The chain has TRBV3-1 (or the pseudogene TRBV3-2) and TRBJ2-7; the match to TRBD2 covers 8 bases. The CDR3 covers 14 residues. The junction had 5 bases not matched to a gene; V was cut back by 5 bases and J by 2 bases. Per germline, CDR1 LGHDT and CDR2 YNNKEL (reference sequence). As DNA, the CDR3 is TGTGCCAGCAGCACTAGCGGTTTGACCTACGAGCAGTACTTC. Protein: CASSTSGLTYEQYF.

This clone has just one count. This chain connects TRBV5-6 to TRBJ2-7; TRBD1 aligns across 7 bases. Germline values: CDR1 SGHDT, CDR2 YYEEEE. This CDR3 region has 16 residues. Germline trimming cut 5 bases from V and 0 bases from J; bases unmatched to any gene: 11. CDR3 loop: CASRYGTTGYSYEQYF. The CDR3 DNA follows: TGTGCCAGCAGGTATGGGACGACAGGGTACTCCTACGAGCAGTACTTC.

The rearrangement uses TRBV20-1 and TRBJ2-3; D remains ambiguous. Trimming removed 4 bases at V and 3 bases at J, with 5 bases between. The CDR3 is 11 amino acids. Germline assignment: CDR1 DFQATT and CDR2 SNEGSKA (reference sequence). This CDR3 reads CSAIRTDTQYF. The CDR3, as DNA: TGCAGTGCTATCAGGACAGATACGCAGTATTTT.

The chain links TRBV27 to TRBJ2-1; 11 bases are a match to TRBD2. The germline V gene has CDR1 MNHEY and CDR2 SMNVEV (reference sequence). This CDR3 spans 14 amino acids. The J segment lost 8 bases and the V segment lost 8 bases, leaving 8 bases of the junction unmatched. CDR3 amino acids: CASRLAGRRDEQFF. In nucleotides, the CDR3 is TGTGCCAGCCGACTAGCGGGAAGACGTGATGAGCAGTTCTTC.

This chain links TRBV19 with TRBJ2-1, with TRBD2 matching over 13 bases. This CDR3 spans 17 amino acids. Germline V lookup: CDR1 LNHDA, CDR2 SQIVND (reference sequence). Losses at the gene ends were 3 bases for V and 5 bases for J; bases not matched to a gene: 7. Written as DNA, the CDR3 is TGTGCCAGTAGTATTGTACTAGCGGGAGGGATCAACAATGAGCAGTTCTTC. It codes for CASSIVLAGGINNEQFF.